This paragraph reports one T cell receptor (beta chain). Antigen: not known. This record comes from a study of blood T cells in healthy people across ages. Study conclusions and caveats: PBMCs were not sorted, which prevented a conclusive comparison of naive versus antigen-experienced cells. Donors of long life had a larger count of naive CD4+ cells and greater diversity than aged donors. Significant beta diversity loss was already apparent by age approximately 40, declining roughly linearly.

The authors ran a second PCR of 7 to 11 cycles using a sample-barcoded 5' primer and a J-beta primer mix. Every single cDNA molecule received a tag from a template-switch adaptor with 12 random nucleotides. TCRdb reanalysed the 5' RACE reads using MiXCR and keeps one entry per CDR3 protein. The sample shows just over 1 million distinct CDR3 sequences, around 43% of them seen only once. The CDR3 is 15 amino acids. Deletions cut 7 bases from V and 2 bases from J, with 16 bases between. The TCR was taken from an older woman in good health. The sample comprised blood. The V call is TRBV12-3 or TRBV12-4, the J call TRBJ2-3; TRBD1 is a possible D gene (5 bases). This CDR3 is CASTRQGQFTDTQYF. CDR3 coding DNA: TGTGCCAGCACCCGGCAGGGCCAGTTCACAGATACGCAGTATTTT.